The 24 T cell receptor beta chains below come from one sample, sequenced in a study of T cell responses to AZD1222 COVID-19 vaccine. Clones were read by immunoSEQ multiplex PCR, and TCRdb kept only the in-frame ones, dropping some. The sample contains some 62,000 clones, roughly 80% of which appear only once. The sequenced sample was peripheral blood, obtained on day 0 of AZD1222 vaccination. These receptors were obtained from an adult in good health.

The CDR3 is CASSPQPGVTGELFF. The CDR3 DNA is TGTGCCAGCAGCCCACAGCCAGGGGTCACCGGGGAGCTGTTTTTT. This chain connects TRBV7-8 to TRBJ2-2; perhaps TRBD1 as D (6 bases). Trimming removed 5 bases at V and 4 bases at J, with 14 bases between. Germline CDR1 and CDR2: SGHVS and FQNEAQ. The CDR3 is 15 amino acids.

The chain links TRBV6-6 to TRBJ1-2, with D perhaps matching TRBD1 (5 bases). The CDR3 runs to 13 residues. Germline V gene data show CDR1 as MNHNY and CDR2 as SVGAGI (reference sequence). V lost 6 bases and J lost 4, with 12 bases in between. CDR3 in DNA: TGTGCCAGCAGCATACGGGGGTCCTATGGCTACACCTTC. As protein: CASSIRGSYGYTF.

By share, this clone counts as medium-sized. This chain connects TRBV6-2 or TRBV6-3 to TRBJ2-5; TRBD1 might be the D (6 bases). The CDR3 sequence is 15 residues long. Germline V CDR1 and CDR2: MNHEY, SVGEGT. V was shortened by 5 bases and J by 5 bases, with 18 bases between the two germline ends. In DNA, the CDR3 is TGTGCCAGCAGTCAACCAGGGGATAGGGTGGAGACCCAGTACTTC. Its protein product is CASSQPGDRVETQYF.

The chain carries TRBV7-9 and TRBJ1-5, with a tentative D call TRBD1 (5 bases). There are 15 residues in the CDR3. V was trimmed by 5 bases and J by 3 bases, leaving 14 bases between them. Germline CDR1 and CDR2: SEHNR and FQNEAQ (reference sequence). In DNA, the CDR3 is TGTGCCAGCAGCCCGTACGGGGGGAACAATCAGCCCCAGCATTTT. This sequence encodes CASSPYGGNNQPQHF.

The chain couples TRBV18 to TRBJ2-3; 10 positions agree with TRBD2. The CDR3 covers 16 residues. Germline V gene data show CDR1 as KGHSH and CDR2 as LQKENI. V lost 2 bases and J lost 2; bases outside the gene matches: 4. The CDR3 coding sequence is TGTGCCAGCTCACCAGTACTAGCGGGGAACACAGATACGCAGTATTTT. Translation gives CASSPVLAGNTDTQYF.

This sequence joins TRBV2 and TRBJ1-5; TRBD1 matches 7 bases. The CDR3 has 13 amino acids. Germline loops: CDR1 SNHLY, CDR2 FYNNEI. V dropped 8 bases and J dropped 3; count of bases not matched to a gene: 4. This chain's CDR3 is CASGDSLNQPQHF. Here the CDR3 DNA reads TGTGCCAGCGGGGACAGCCTCAATCAGCCCCAGCATTTT.

This chain joins TRBV4-3 and TRBJ2-1; the D is unclear. This CDR3 spans 13 amino acids. V lost 4 bases and J lost 4, with 8 bases in between. CDR1 and CDR2 (germline): LGHNA, YSLEER. CDR3 region: CASSPIRYNEQFF. As DNA, the CDR3 is TGCGCCAGCAGCCCTATTCGTTACAATGAGCAGTTCTTC.

The chain links TRBV29-1 to TRBJ2-5, with no clear D. CDR3 length: 11 amino acids. Trimming left V 1 base short and J 4 bases short, with 4 bases between. CDR1 SQVTM and CDR2 ANQGSEA come from the germline V gene. In DNA form, the CDR3 reads TGCAGCGTTGAAGGGGGAGAGACCCAGTACTTC. Translated: CSVEGGETQYF.

This clone has just a few counts. This chain joins TRBV4-3 and TRBJ1-2; unclear D gene. Germline V gene lookup returns CDR1 LGHNA and CDR2 YSLEER. CDR3 length: 14 amino acids. V lost 0 bases to trimming and J lost 6 bases, with 11 bases between them. The CDR3 protein is CASSQDTPVDGYTF. The CDR3 DNA follows: TGCGCCAGCAGCCAAGACACTCCCGTAGATGGCTACACCTTC.

The V and J genes are TRBV27 and TRBJ2-2, with D tentatively TRBD1 or TRBD2 (5 bases each). The germline CDR1 and CDR2 sequences are MNHEY and SMNVEV (reference sequence). The CDR3 extends over 14 amino acids. The V gene lost 3 bases and the J gene lost 5 bases, with 10 bases spanning the gap. CDR3 amino acids: CASSFPGRTGELFF. DNA of the CDR3: TGTGCCAGCAGTTTCCCAGGGAGAACCGGGGAGCTGTTTTTT.

The chain joins TRBV9 to TRBJ1-1, with D unresolved. This CDR3 contains 13 residues. The germline V and J ends were trimmed by 2 bases and 6 bases, with 11 bases remaining between them. CDR1 and CDR2 (germline): SGDLS, YYNGEE. The CDR3 loop is CASSVLPAAEAFF. The DNA for the CDR3 is TGTGCCAGCAGCGTCCTGCCGGCAGCTGAAGCTTTCTTT. The full variable domain, its missing parts supplied by reference TRBV9 and TRBJ1-1, is DSGVTQTPKHLITATGQRVTLRCSPRSGDLSVYWYQQSLDQGLQFLIQYYNGEERAKGNILERFSAQQFPDLHSELNLSSLELGDSALYFCASSVLPAAEAFFGQGTRLTVV.

The gene calls are TRBV4-3 and TRBJ1-1; D is undetermined. The CDR3 sequence is 15 residues long. V was trimmed by 0 bases and J by 3 bases, leaving 11 bases between them. Per germline, CDR1 LGHNA and CDR2 YSLEER. CDR3 in DNA: TGCGCCAGCAGCCAAGATGTCGGGGATTACACTGAAGCTTTCTTT. Translating it yields CASSQDVGDYTEAFF.

This rearrangement joins TRBV10-2 to TRBJ1-1; maybe TRBD1 (5 bases). The CDR3 is made up of 12 amino acids. Trimming removed 8 bases from V and 0 bases from J, with 7 bases in between. Germline V gene sequence: CDR1 WSHSY, CDR2 SAAADI. CDR3 sequence (DNA): TGCGCCAGCGGGGACTTGAACACTGAAGCTTTCTTT. Translating gives CASGDLNTEAFF.

V usage is TRBV18 and J usage is TRBJ1-1; D is unclear. This CDR3 spans 13 amino acids. The V gene lost 6 bases and the J gene lost 6 bases, with 14 bases spanning the gap. Looked up from germline, CDR1 is KGHSH and CDR2 is LQKENI. The CDR3 nucleotides are TGTGCCAGCTCTCTCGAAAGTCTTGCTGAAGCTTTCTTT. It codes for CASSLESLAEAFF.

Many counts were recorded for this clone. This chain links TRBV19 with TRBJ1-3; unclear D gene. The CDR3 loop spans 14 amino acids. Deletions cut 7 bases from V and 0 bases from J, with 10 bases between. The germline V gene has CDR1 LNHDA and CDR2 SQIVND (reference sequence). The CDR3 is CASTGASSGNTIYF. In DNA, the CDR3 is TGTGCCAGTACGGGAGCGTCCTCTGGAAACACCATATATTTT.

This clone turned up a few times. The chain joins TRBV10-3 to TRBJ1-2; 8 bases fit TRBD1. The germline V gene has CDR1 ENHRY and CDR2 SYGVKD. The CDR3 covers 16 residues. Trimming removed 4 bases from V and 1 base from J; junction bases left unmatched: 8. CDR3 bases: TGTGCCATCAGTGCCGGGACAGGAATCTATAACTATGGCTACACCTTC. Protein product: CAISAGTGIYNYGYTF.

The chain is built from TRBV7-9 and TRBJ1-1, with TRBD1 matching 7 bases. The CDR3 has 15 amino acids. CDR1 and CDR2 from the germline V gene are SEHNR and FQNEAQ (reference sequence). V was pared by 0 bases and J by 4 bases, with 5 bases of the junction left unmatched. CDR3 sequence reads: CASSLAQTGSTEAFF. The CDR3 DNA is TGTGCCAGCAGCTTAGCCCAGACAGGGAGCACTGAAGCTTTCTTT.

The chain joins TRBV29-1 to TRBJ2-1, with 11 bases lining up with TRBD1. The germline V gene encodes CDR1 SQVTM and CDR2 ANQGSEA. Germline trimming cut 8 bases from V and 3 bases from J; bases unmatched to any gene: 3. The CDR3 contains 13 residues. In nucleotides, the CDR3 is TGCAGCACCGGGACAGGGGGCTACAATGAGCAGTTCTTC. Its protein product is CSTGTGGYNEQFF.

The V call is TRBV15, the J call TRBJ1-4, with D possibly being TRBD1 (6 bases). Germline values: CDR1 LNHNV, CDR2 YYDKDF (reference sequence). The CDR3 loop spans 13 amino acids. The ends were cut back, 9 bases at V and 0 bases at J, with 8 bases in the middle. The CDR3, as DNA: TGTGCCACGAGGACAGCAACTAATGAAAAACTGTTTTTT. This codes for CATRTATNEKLFF.

This clone was picked up one time. The chain recombines TRBV7-9 with TRBJ1-2; D remains ambiguous. V was trimmed by 4 bases and J by 4 bases, leaving 13 bases between them. The V gene's germline CDR1 is SEHNR and CDR2 FQNEAQ (reference sequence). This CDR3 region has 14 residues. The CDR3 DNA is TGTGCCAGCAGCTCCGGAGGGTCGTCCTATGGCTACACCTTC. Amino acid sequence: CASSSGGSSYGYTF. The full variable domain, in which reference TRBV7-9 and TRBJ1-2 provide the parts outside the CDR3, is DTGVSQNPRHKITKRGQNVTFRCDPISEHNRLYWYRQTLGQGPEFLTYFQNEAQLEKSRLLSDRFSAERPKGSFSTLEIQRTEQGDSAMYLCASSSGGSSYGYTFGSGTRLTVV.

V gene TRBV2 combines with J gene TRBJ2-2; no reliable D call. CDR3 length: 15 amino acids. Per germline, CDR1 SNHLY and CDR2 FYNNEI. Trimming cost V 2 bases and J 1 base, with 8 bases left between them. The CDR3 DNA sequence: TGTGCCAGCAGTGAAAAGCGAATGAACACCGGGGAGCTGTTTTTT. The encoded protein is CASSEKRMNTGELFF.

The chain couples TRBV4-1 to TRBJ2-5, with 9 bases fitting TRBD2. With V trimmed by 0 bases and J by 7 bases, 21 bases remained unmatched. Germline V lookup: CDR1 MGHRA, CDR2 YSYEKL. This CDR3 has 20 amino acids. CDR3: CASSQEHGGLAPRESRTQYF. The CDR3, as DNA: TGCGCCAGCAGCCAAGAACACGGCGGACTAGCGCCTCGGGAAAGTCGGACCCAGTACTTC.

The rearrangement uses TRBV6-6 and TRBJ1-1; the D is unclear. Germline V lookup: CDR1 MNHNY, CDR2 SVGAGI (reference sequence). This CDR3 comprises 13 residues. Between the trimmed V and J ends, which lost 7 bases and 10 bases, there was a span of 19 bases. Here the CDR3 reads CASTNGPYIGAFF. CDR3 in DNA: TGTGCCAGCACTAATGGGCCCTATATTGGAGCTTTCTTT.

This chain links TRBV6-5 with TRBJ2-1; D is unresolved. Germline V gene data show CDR1 as MNHEY and CDR2 as SVGAGI. V was trimmed by 7 bases and J by 2 bases, leaving 6 bases between them. The length of the CDR3 is 12 residues. The CDR3 DNA is TGTGCCAGCACTAGGGCCTACAATGAGCAGTTCTTC. It specifies CASTRAYNEQFF.